These 29 T cell receptor beta chains were all obtained from the same sample, sequenced in a study of T cell changes during pregnancy in multiple sclerosis. Sequenced by immunoSEQ multiplex PCR; TCRdb stores in-frame clones only, minus some. The table has about 36,000 clones, roughly 93% seen once. The sample consisted of CD4+ T cells from peripheral blood mononuclear cells, taken in the first trimester of pregnancy. The receptors come from a female donor with multiple sclerosis, enrolled in a pregnancy study.

This clone was recorded only once. This sequence joins TRBV19 and TRBJ2-3, with TRBD2 matching 8 bases. V lost 3 bases to trimming and J lost 2 bases; unmatched junction nucleotides: 4. Germline lookup yields CDR1 LNHDA and CDR2 SQIVND (reference sequence). This CDR3 has 15 amino acids. In DNA form, the CDR3 reads TGTGCCAGTAGTATTAAGCGGGGGACCACAGATACGCAGTATTTT. Translated, it gives CASSIKRGTTDTQYF.

The rearrangement uses TRBV7-8 and TRBJ1-2, with 10 bases lining up with TRBD1. CDR1 and CDR2 (germline): SGHVS, FQNEAQ. With V trimmed by 4 bases and J by 4 bases, 3 bases remained unmatched. The CDR3 loop spans 14 amino acids. The CDR3 DNA reads as TGTGCCAGCAGCTCGACAGGGGGCGGCTATGGCTACACCTTC. Protein product: CASSSTGGGYGYTF.

The chain is built from TRBV28 and TRBJ2-3; 8 bases agree with TRBD2. V shed 3 bases, J shed 2 bases, and the junction held 4 bases outside the gene matches. CDR3 length equals 15 residues. Germline assignment: CDR1 MDHEN and CDR2 SYDVKM. CDR3 DNA sequence: TGTGCCAGCAGTTTGCAAGGACTAGCCACAGATACGCAGTATTTT. Translating gives CASSLQGLATDTQYF.

The chain is built from TRBV19 and TRBJ1-5; D remains unclear. Germline V CDR1 and CDR2: LNHDA, SQIVND (reference sequence). V was cut by 9 bases and J by 7 bases, with 16 bases left in between. The length of the CDR3 is 13 residues. CDR3 loop: CASLRVPEQPQHF. The CDR3 coding sequence is TGTGCCAGCCTGAGGGTCCCGGAGCAGCCCCAGCATTTT.

J is TRBJ1-5 and V is TRBV4-3; the D is unclear. The V end lost 0 bases, the J end lost 10 bases, and 13 bases lay between the germline ends. In germline, CDR1 is LGHNA, CDR2 YSLEER. The length of the CDR3 is 14 residues. CDR3 amino acids: CASSQEATMGPQHF. DNA for the CDR3: TGCGCCAGCAGCCAAGAGGCTACAATGGGCCCCCAGCATTTT.

V is TRBV19 and J is TRBJ2-7; 8 bases match TRBD1. The CDR3 length is 14 residues. With 7 bases clipped from V and 9 bases from J, the junction kept 14 bases outside the gene matches. Germline V gives CDR1 LNHDA, CDR2 SQIVND (reference sequence). The CDR3, as DNA: TGTGCCAGTATGCCCGGGACAGGTAAGGGGGGGCAGTACTTC. This encodes CASMPGTGKGGQYF.

The V gene is TRBV4-1, the J gene TRBJ2-2; TRBD1 agrees at 8 bases. This CDR3 is built from 17 residues. From germline, CDR1 is MGHRA and CDR2 YSYEKL. Trimming at V came to 1 base and at J to 5 bases, leaving 9 bases not matched to a gene. DNA for the CDR3: TGCGCCAGCAGCCAAGGACGCAGGGGGCGTGGGACCGGGGAGCTGTTTTTT. This encodes CASSQGRRGRGTGELFF.

J is TRBJ2-3 and V is TRBV5-1; the D gene is possibly TRBD2 (6 bases). Trimming cost V 0 bases and J 6 bases, with 17 bases left between them. Germline V gives CDR1 SGHRS, CDR2 YFSETQ. This CDR3 comprises 16 residues. In nucleotides, the CDR3 is TGCGCCAGCAGCTTGGGGAGGGGTTCCCGTCGTGATACGCAGTATTTT. This codes for CASSLGRGSRRDTQYF.

The chain has TRBV2 and TRBJ2-3, with TRBD2 matching 12 bases. V dropped 6 bases and J dropped 2; count of bases not matched to a gene: 9. The CDR3 runs 17 residues. CDR1 and CDR2 from the germline V gene are SNHLY and FYNNEI. Here the CDR3 reads CASRPSRTSGATDTQYF. The DNA for the CDR3 is TGTGCCAGCAGGCCGAGTCGGACTAGCGGGGCCACAGATACGCAGTATTTT. Complete variable domain (other parts from reference TRBV2 and TRBJ2-3): EPEVTQTPSHQVTQMGQEVILRCVPISNHLYFYWYRQILGQKVEFLVSFYNNEISEKSEIFDDQFSVERPDGSNFTLKIRSTKLEDSAMYFCASRPSRTSGATDTQYFGPGTRLTVL.

This clone appeared a few times. CDR3 nucleotides: TGTGCCAGCTCACCGCTGTTGGCAGGGGAGGGGACTGAAGCTTTCTTT. Protein: CASSPLLAGEGTEAFF. The chain carries TRBV18 and TRBJ1-1; the D gene is possibly TRBD1 (6 bases). Per germline, CDR1 KGHSH and CDR2 LQKENI. Trimming stripped 3 bases from V and 5 bases from J, with 19 bases between. The length of the CDR3 is 16 residues.

The chain links TRBV2 to TRBJ2-5, with TRBD2 as a possible D gene (5 bases). The germline gives CDR1 SNHLY, CDR2 FYNNEI. V was pared by 7 bases and J by 1 base, with 7 bases between. There are 12 residues in the CDR3. CDR3 sequence (DNA): TGTGCCAGCAAGGCGGGCCAAGAGACCCAGTACTTC. Amino acid sequence: CASKAGQETQYF.

CDR3: CASSRDSNSPLHF. CDR3 in DNA: TGCGCCAGCAGCAGGGACAGTAATTCACCCCTCCACTTT. The J gene is TRBJ1-6, the V gene TRBV4-1, with 7 positions matching TRBD1. This CDR3 is 13 amino acids long. The V gene end was trimmed by 5 bases and the J gene end by 6 bases; junction bases not matched to a gene: 1. Per germline, CDR1 MGHRA and CDR2 YSYEKL.

The chain has TRBV5-4 and TRBJ1-1; no clear D. The CDR3 is 14 amino acids. In germline, CDR1 is SGHNT, CDR2 YYREEE (reference sequence). Trimming pared 4 bases from V and 1 base from J, leaving 11 bases between. CDR3 loop: CASSRGPRNTEAFF. The CDR3 DNA is TGTGCCAGCAGCCGGGGTCCGCGGAACACTGAAGCTTTCTTT.

The chain combines TRBV5-1 with TRBJ2-7; a possible D gene is TRBD1 (6 bases). V was trimmed by 7 bases and J by 1 base, leaving 9 bases between them. Germline CDR1 reads SGHRS; CDR2 reads YFSETQ. The CDR3 totals 12 residues. CDR3 in amino acids: CASGQSSYEQYF. CDR3 bases: TGCGCCAGCGGACAGTCTTCCTACGAGCAGTACTTC.

The J gene is TRBJ2-1, the V gene TRBV6-5; tentatively, D is TRBD1 (8 bases). V was pared by 4 bases and J by 4 bases, with 17 bases between. The germline gives CDR1 MNHEY, CDR2 SVGAGI. The CDR3 contains 16 residues. The CDR3 loop reads CASSSHRGGEYNEQFF. As DNA, the CDR3 is TGTGCCAGCAGTTCCCACAGGGGGGGCGAATACAATGAGCAGTTCTTC.

The chain couples TRBV2 to TRBJ2-5, with TRBD1 matching 7 bases. Looked up from germline, CDR1 is SNHLY and CDR2 is FYNNEI. The CDR3 has 13 residues. With 11 bases clipped from V and 7 bases from J, the junction kept 13 bases outside the gene matches. The CDR3 loop is CAGGQANKGTQYF. CDR3 DNA sequence: TGTGCCGGCGGACAGGCCAACAAAGGGACCCAGTACTTC.

The rearrangement joins TRBV19 to TRBJ1-2; tentatively, D is TRBD1 (5 bases). V dropped 5 bases and J dropped 0 bases, with 16 bases sitting between them. The V gene's germline CDR1 is LNHDA and CDR2 SQIVND (reference sequence). CDR3 length equals 16 residues. The CDR3 reads CASSPTDFKTNYGYTF. For the CDR3, the DNA is TGTGCCAGTAGTCCGACAGACTTTAAGACTAACTATGGCTACACCTTC.

V and J are TRBV28 and TRBJ1-2, with TRBD1 matching 7 bases. The trim removed 5 bases at V and 4 bases at J, leaving 4 bases unmatched. Per the germline V gene, CDR1 is MDHEN and CDR2 is SYDVKM. The CDR3 has 13 residues. CDR3 residues: CASSPGQTYGYTF. CDR3 nucleotides: TGTGCCAGCAGTCCGGGACAGACCTATGGCTACACCTTC.

The chain uses TRBV7-3 and TRBJ2-5; D is possibly TRBD1 (5 bases). Germline V lookup: CDR1 SGHTA, CDR2 FQGTGA. Trimming shortened V by 5 bases and J by 4 bases, and 17 bases separated the two germline ends. The CDR3 is made up of 15 amino acids. This CDR3 is CASSPSRAGRETQYF. The CDR3 DNA reads as TGTGCCAGCAGCCCTTCTAGGGCAGGGCGAGAGACCCAGTACTTC.

The V call is TRBV4-2, the J call TRBJ2-1, with D possibly matching TRBD1 (5 bases). Germline loops: CDR1 LGHNA, CDR2 YNFKEQ. The CDR3 covers 17 residues. Trimming cost V 0 bases and J 7 bases, with 19 bases left between them. In nucleotides, the CDR3 is TGTGCCAGCAGCCAAGAATGGGGTCAAAGGGGTAGGAATGAGCAGTTCTTC. It codes for CASSQEWGQRGRNEQFF.

The chain employs TRBV10-3 and TRBJ2-1; 9 nucleotides agree with TRBD2. This CDR3 spans 12 amino acids. In germline, CDR1 is ENHRY, CDR2 SYGVKD. Trimming cost V 10 bases and J 4 bases; bases outside gene matches: 2. CDR3 sequence: CASGGGYNEQFF. The CDR3, as DNA: TGTGCCAGCGGGGGGGGATACAATGAGCAGTTCTTC.

The V and J genes are TRBV19 and TRBJ1-5; D ambiguous. V gave up 4 bases and J gave up 4 bases, with 17 bases separating them. The CDR3 has 16 residues. Germline CDR1 LNHDA, CDR2 SQIVND (reference sequence). In DNA form, the CDR3 reads TGTGCCAGTAGTAACATAAAGGAGGCACCTAATCAGCCCCAGCATTTT. Protein sequence: CASSNIKEAPNQPQHF.

The V call is TRBV4-1, the J call TRBJ2-7; D unclear. V was shortened by 1 base and J by 3 bases, with 7 bases between the two germline ends. Germline V gene sequence: CDR1 MGHRA, CDR2 YSYEKL. The CDR3 is 13 amino acids. CDR3: CASSQVFNYEQYF. The CDR3 nucleotides are TGCGCCAGCAGCCAAGTTTTCAACTACGAGCAGTACTTC.

The chain combines TRBV7-8 with TRBJ1-1; D may be TRBD1 (6 bases). The V gene's germline CDR1 is SGHVS and CDR2 FQNEAQ. Trimming took off 6 bases at V and 0 bases at J, with 26 bases between the two ends. The CDR3 covers 19 residues. CDR3 nucleotides: TGTGCCAGCAGGAGATCATCCAGGGGAATGCCTGACATGAACACTGAAGCTTTCTTT. It encodes CASRRSSRGMPDMNTEAFF.

The J gene is TRBJ2-5, the V gene TRBV15; 14 nucleotides agree with TRBD2. Germline CDR1 LNHNV, CDR2 YYDKDF (reference sequence). This CDR3 contains 21 residues. The V and J ends lost 0 bases and 1 base, in that order; junction bases with no gene match: 13. The CDR3 is CATSRDFPGTSGGHSQETQYF. The DNA of the CDR3 is TGTGCCACCAGCAGAGATTTCCCTGGGACTAGCGGGGGCCACTCCCAAGAGACCCAGTACTTC. Drawing the rest from reference TRBV15 and TRBJ2-5, the complete variable domain is DAMVIQNPRYQVTQFGKPVTLSCSQTLNHNVMYWYQQKSSQAPKLLFHYYDKDFNNEADTPDNFQSRRPNTSFCFLDIRSPGLGDTAMYLCATSRDFPGTSGGHSQETQYFGPGTRLLVL.

This clone was observed a single time. V and J are TRBV7-2 and TRBJ2-7; no clear D gene. CDR1 and CDR2 (germline): SGHTA, FQGNSA. The V and J ends lost 4 bases and 0 bases respectively, with 4 bases between them. CDR3 length equals 12 residues. The CDR3 DNA sequence: TGTGCCAGCAGCTCCAGCTCCTACGAGCAGTACTTC. This sequence encodes CASSSSSYEQYF. The variable domain in full, completed from reference TRBV7-2 and TRBJ2-7, reads GAGVSQSPSNKVTEKGKDVELRCDPISGHTALYWYRQSLGQGLEFLIYFQGNSAPDKSGLPSDRFSAERTGGSVSTLTIQRTQQEDSAVYLCASSSSSYEQYFGPGTRLTVT.

The V and J genes are TRBV7-3 and TRBJ2-7; 10 bases agree with TRBD2. The germline gives CDR1 SGHTA, CDR2 FQGTGA. The CDR3 has 15 residues. Trimming took 7 bases from V and 7 from J; bases not matched to a gene: 13. CDR3 sequence (DNA): TGTGCCAGCAACGATGGGGGTAGCGGGAGGAGGGAGCAGTACTTC. Encoded protein: CASNDGGSGRREQYF.

The CDR3 DNA follows: TGTGCCAGCAGCTCCCGAGCTAGCCAAAGCTCCTACAATGAGCAGTTCTTC. Protein: CASSSRASQSSYNEQFF. The V call is TRBV13, the J call TRBJ2-1; maybe TRBD2 (5 bases). The CDR3 extends over 17 amino acids. The V end lost 4 bases, the J end lost 0 bases, and 16 bases lay between the germline ends. Germline assignment: CDR1 PRHDT and CDR2 FYEKMQ (reference sequence).

The chain couples TRBV27 to TRBJ2-7; TRBD2 matches at 8 bases. Germline values: CDR1 MNHEY, CDR2 SMNVEV (reference sequence). The CDR3 is 14 residues long. Unmatched junction bases numbered 7, after V lost 6 bases and J lost 3 bases. The CDR3 DNA is TGTGCCAGCAGCCGGAGGACTAGCAACTACGAGCAGTACTTC. Residues: CASSRRTSNYEQYF.